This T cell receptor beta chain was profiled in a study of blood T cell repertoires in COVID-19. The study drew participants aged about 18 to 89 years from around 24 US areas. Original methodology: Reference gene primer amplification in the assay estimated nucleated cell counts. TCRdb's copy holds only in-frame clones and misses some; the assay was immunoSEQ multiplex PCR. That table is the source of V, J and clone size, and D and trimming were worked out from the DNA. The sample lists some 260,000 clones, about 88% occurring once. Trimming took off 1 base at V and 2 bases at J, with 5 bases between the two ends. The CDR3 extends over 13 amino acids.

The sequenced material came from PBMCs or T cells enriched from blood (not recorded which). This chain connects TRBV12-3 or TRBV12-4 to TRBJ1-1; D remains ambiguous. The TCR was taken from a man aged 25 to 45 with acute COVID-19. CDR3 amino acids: CASSLGPNTEAFF. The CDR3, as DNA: TGTGCCAGCAGTTTAGGGCCAAACACTGAAGCTTTCTTT.